The source of this TCR beta chain is a study of control samples from healthy donors and cancer patients. Clones were read by immunoSEQ multiplex PCR, and TCRdb kept only the in-frame ones, dropping some. The table lists roughly 130,000 clones, approximately 90% of them singletons. The V and J ends lost 6 bases and 1 base respectively, with 13 bases between them. The CDR3 is 14 residues long. Looked up from germline, CDR1 is SGHDT and CDR2 is YYEEEE. This rearrangement joins TRBV5-6 to TRBJ1-1; TRBD1 might be the D (5 bases). The TCR was taken from a woman between 25 and 40 years old in good health. Specimen: blood. The CDR3 nucleotides are TGTGCCAGCATCGCGGGGCAGAAGAACACTGAAGCTTTCTTT. Translated: CASIAGQKNTEAFF.